A single T cell receptor (beta chain) is shown here with its context. Measured with immunoSEQ multiplex PCR; TCRdb has only the in-frame clones, and not every one. The sample carries about 250,000 clones, about 85% recorded once. The sample belongs to a study of blood T cell repertoires in COVID-19. The specimen was PBMCs or T cells enriched from blood (not recorded which). The source of this sequence is a woman in her fifties or sixties who had been exposed to COVID-19.

For the CDR3, the DNA is TGTGCCAGCAGCTCGCTCACAAACGCCCCTTCACCCCTCCACTTT. Its translation: CASSSLTNAPSPLHF. The chain has TRBV5-6 and TRBJ1-6; D gene ambiguous. V was shortened by 3 bases and J by 9 bases, with 16 bases between the two germline ends. CDR1 and CDR2 (germline): SGHDT, YYEEEE. The CDR3 has 15 residues. The whole variable domain, remainder taken from reference TRBV5-6 and TRBJ1-6, is DAGVTQSPTHLIKTRGQQVTLRCSPKSGHDTVSWYQQALGQGPQFIFQYYEEEERQRGNFPDRFSGHQFPNYSSELNVNALLLGDSALYLCASSSLTNAPSPLHFGNGTRLTVT.